Reported below is one T cell receptor beta chain. These data are taken from a study of blood T cell repertoires in COVID-19. Across the whole study: Samples came from the United States, Italy and Spain, spanning acute and convalescent COVID-19. In each case, the material was cDNA or gDNA derived from T cells, B-cell-depleted T cells, or PBMCs.

Unmatched junction bases numbered 5, after V lost 8 bases and J lost 4 bases. The CDR3 has 14 amino acids. Germline CDR1 SGHTS, CDR2 YDEGEE. Per the authors' pipeline: Cell counts per sample came from amplifying reference gene primers. TCRdb's copy holds only in-frame clones and misses some; the assay was immunoSEQ multiplex PCR. V, J and clone size derive from that table, while D and trimming were established from the DNA sequence. In the table there are more than 300,000 clones, about 90% of which are singletons. V and J are TRBV5-8 and TRBJ2-3, with TRBD2 identical over 12 bases. The sequence was collected from a young woman who had recovered from COVID-19. The source material was peripheral blood. As DNA, the CDR3 is TGTGCCAGTCTAGCGGGAGGGCTTGCAGATACGCAGTATTTT. It yields the protein CASLAGGLADTQYF.